This paragraph reports one T cell receptor (beta chain). The target of this receptor is not known. There are no base qualities to consult, and no much larger clone falls within one base. These data come from a study of T-cell reconstitution after alpha-beta-depleted transplantation in children (dated by TCRdb to 2016 to 2018). Background on the whole study: T-cell immune reconstitution after TCRalphabeta/CD19-depleted allogeneic hematopoietic cell transplantation in children was quantitatively tracked in the study by means of TCR repertoire profiling.

Library prep was done by PCR. The run used an Illumina HiSeq 2500. To normalize quantification of the TCRbeta repertoire, the TCR libraries were built with molecular barcoding that relied on unique molecular identifiers. TCRdb cleaned the public reads at Q25 with fastp, built clones with MiXCR and kept in-frame beta chains. Each CDR3 protein gets just one entry, which takes the most common genes and DNA from the rows behind it. The sample has 350,000 to 500,000 distinct CDR3 sequences on record, around two fifths of them singletons. 27% of the sample is in the top ten clones. What the research found in general, with its limitations: Apparently early alphabetaT-cell count recovery about two months after transplant reportedly relied on only several hundred rapidly expanded clones derived from non-depleted graft cells. In some patients, the high TCRbeta diversity seen at day 60 was put down to recipient T cells and intrathymic progenitors that had survived conditioning. Over subsequent months, a decline in hyperexpanded clone frequencies was noted, and after one year, T-cell counts and TCRbeta diversity were mostly ascribed to newly produced T cells.

The treatment or condition label on this specimen signifies: allogeneic hematopoietic cell transplantation with graft depleted of TCRalphabeta T cells and CD19 B cells. TCRalphabeta/CD19-depleted allogeneic hematopoietic cell grafts were given to the transplant recipients, all of whom were children. The sequencing used PBMCs, collected before TCRalphabeta/CD19-depleted stem cell transplant. The clonotype originates from a girl between 2 and 10 years old with aplastic anemia, due to receive a stem cell transplant.

The CDR3 here reads CASSGTSGRALTHSYNEQFF. The bases are TGTGCCAGCAGTGGGACTAGCGGGAGGGCCCTAACTCACTCCTACAATGAGCAGTTCTTC. Recombination joined TRBV25-1 with TRBJ2-1, with TRBD2 identical over 15 junction bases. Counted from cysteine to phenylalanine, this CDR3 has 20 amino acids. This entry keeps only the CDR3 DNA: 60 bases, framed from base 1. CDR1 MGHDK and CDR2 SYGVNS are derived from the germline V gene. Germline trimming amounts to 4 bases on V and 0 bases on J, with 10 as the count of junction bases outside the gene matches. The entire variable domain, with the stretches around the CDR3 drawn from the reference TRBV25-1 and TRBJ2-1 proteins, is EADIYQTPRYLVIGTGKKITLECSQTMGHDKMYWYQQDPGMELHLIHYSYGVNSTEKGDLSSESTVSRIRTEHFPLTLESARPSHTSQYLCASSGTSGRALTHSYNEQFFGPGTRLTVL.